The following is a TCR beta chain sequence with its context. Some clones are missing from TCRdb's copy, which holds only in-frame ones; the method was immunoSEQ multiplex PCR. Of 90,000 to 140,000 clones in the sample, 80% to 90% were seen once. This record belongs to a study of blood T cell repertoires in COVID-19. About the study: Both acute and convalescent COVID-19 samples were obtained from the United States, Italy and Spain.

Trimming cost V 3 bases and J 9 bases; bases outside gene matches: 6. CDR1 is MNHEY and CDR2 is SVGAGI in the germline V gene. CDR3 length: 15 residues. The chain links TRBV6-5 to TRBJ2-1; 12 bases align to TRBD2. Sequencing was carried out using peripheral blood. The clonotype originates from a woman aged 70-85 years with acute or convalescent COVID-19. Here the CDR3 reads CASSYSTSGGTEQFF. CDR3 DNA sequence: TGTGCCAGCAGTTATAGTACTAGCGGGGGGACTGAGCAGTTCTTC.